This T cell receptor beta chain is drawn from a study of T cells after yellow fever vaccination. Study details: Low-cell-number fractions underwent preparation using SMART-Seq v4 Ultra Low Input. Study results and limitations: Abundant bulk-derived clonotypes could contaminate FACS-sorted repertoires. Although the secondary response was weaker, it peaked faster, at day 5 versus 15.

Each CDR3 protein is one row after TCRdb ran MiXCR on the 5' RACE reads. The sample includes approximately 600,000 distinct CDR3 sequences, roughly an eighth of them seen just once. To note about this clonotype: The antigen remains unidentified.

The sequence was collected from a young man who received the YFV17D yellow fever vaccine. Sequencing was performed on PBMCs, taken on the day of the yellow fever booster vaccination.

This CDR3 is CASSQAGLNQPQHF. In nucleotides, the CDR3 is TGTGCCAGCAGCCAGGCAGGACTTAATCAGCCCCAGCATTTT. This chain uses TRBV4-2 with TRBJ1-5, with no clear D. The CDR3 has 14 amino acids. The germline V and J ends were trimmed by 3 bases and 4 bases, with 10 bases remaining between them. Germline assignment: CDR1 LGHNA and CDR2 YNFKEQ.